This TCR beta chain is drawn from a study of T cell changes during pregnancy in multiple sclerosis. Sequencing used immunoSEQ multiplex PCR; TCRdb keeps in-frame clones, though not all of them. The table lists fewer than 65,000 clones, 75% to 95% of them singletons. Germline V gives CDR1 MNHNY, CDR2 SVGAGI (reference sequence). The CDR3 is 15 residues long. V trimming: 4 bases; J trimming: 7 bases; junction bases outside the gene matches: 11. The TCR originated in a female donor in good health, enrolled as a control in a pregnancy study. The rearrangement uses TRBV6-6 and TRBJ2-3, with 7 nucleotides matching TRBD2. Sequences were derived from peripheral blood, sampled after pregnancy. The CDR3 here is CASSSGLPNGYTQYF. The CDR3 DNA reads TGTGCCAGCAGTTCGGGACTACCCAACGGATATACGCAGTATTTT.